The clone carrying this TCR beta chain was counted only a few times. Its antigen remains unknown. This CDR3 is built from 15 residues. CDR1 and CDR2 from the germline V gene are SGHTS and YDEGEE. V dropped 2 bases and J dropped 0 bases, with 11 bases sitting between them. The data derive from a study of OX40 agonist ivuxolimab in advanced cancers. Study-wide context: Patients treated during dose escalation were battling hepatocellular carcinoma, melanoma, renal cell or head and neck cancer.

Whole-study results and caveats: Relative to CD4+, CD8+ T cells held more expanded clones on average.

If patients had autoimmune disease history or systemic immunosuppression, they were excluded. The repertoire was sequenced with immunoSEQ multiplex PCR; TCRdb's copy has only in-frame clones and lacks some. The sample lists around 84,000 clones, just under 95% seen once, with 9.5% to 12% in the top ten. Material: CD4+ or CD8+ T cells sorted from blood, obtained in a trial of the OX40 agonist ivuxolimab. The chain couples TRBV5-8 to TRBJ1-1; D may be TRBD1 (5 bases). The TCR was taken from an adult with an advanced solid tumor such as melanoma, head and neck, liver or kidney cancer. CDR3 in amino acids: CASSFYRQLNTEAFF. The CDR3 DNA reads TGTGCCAGCAGCTTTTACCGACAGCTGAACACTGAAGCTTTCTTT.